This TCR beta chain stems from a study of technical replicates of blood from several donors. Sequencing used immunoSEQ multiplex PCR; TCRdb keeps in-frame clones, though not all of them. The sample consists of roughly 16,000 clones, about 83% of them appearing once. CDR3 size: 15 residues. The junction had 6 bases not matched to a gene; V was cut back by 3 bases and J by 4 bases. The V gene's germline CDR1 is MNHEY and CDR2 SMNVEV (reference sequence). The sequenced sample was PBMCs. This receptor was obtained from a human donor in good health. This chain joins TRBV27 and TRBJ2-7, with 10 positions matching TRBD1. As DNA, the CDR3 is TGTGCCAGCAGTTTCGTGACAGGGGGCAAATACGAGCAGTACTTC. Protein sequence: CASSFVTGGKYEQYF.